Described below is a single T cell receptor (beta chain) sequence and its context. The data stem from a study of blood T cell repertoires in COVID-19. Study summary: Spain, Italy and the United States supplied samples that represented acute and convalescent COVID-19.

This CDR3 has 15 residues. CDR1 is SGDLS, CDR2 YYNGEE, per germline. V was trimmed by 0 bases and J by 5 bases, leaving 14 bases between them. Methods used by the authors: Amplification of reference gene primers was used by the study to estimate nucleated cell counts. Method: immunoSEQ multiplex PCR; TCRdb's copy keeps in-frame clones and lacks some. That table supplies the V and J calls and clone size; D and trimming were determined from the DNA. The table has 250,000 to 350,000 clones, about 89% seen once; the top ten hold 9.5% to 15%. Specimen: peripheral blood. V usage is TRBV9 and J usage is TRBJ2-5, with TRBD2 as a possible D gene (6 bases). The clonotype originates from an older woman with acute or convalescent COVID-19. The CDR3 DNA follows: TGTGCCAGCAGCGTAGGAGGGGCCGGAGGGGAGACCCAGTACTTC. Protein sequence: CASSVGGAGGETQYF.